This section outlines one TCR beta chain sequence together with its context. The antigen remains unidentified. J gave up 8 bases and V 7 bases, and 7 bases lay outside the gene matches. Germline loops: CDR1 DFQATT, CDR2 SNEGSKA (reference sequence). This CDR3 has 13 amino acids. TCRdb independently ran MiXCR on the reads; one entry per CDR3 protein. The sample contains 35,000 to 50,000 distinct CDR3 sequences, 12% of which appear only once. These data belong to a study of type 1 regulatory T cells. Across the whole study: T-allo10 is a Tr1-enriched, alloantigen-specific CD4 T cell product made in vitro. Points from the study as a whole: Compared with non-Tr1 cells, Tr1 cells showed a narrower TCR repertoire.

The chain recombines TRBV20-1 with TRBJ2-1; 11 bases are shared with TRBD2. The sample comprised cultured non-Tr1 T cells, either the whole culture or a sorted T cell fraction (not recorded which). The TCR comes from a human donor in good health. CDR3 region: CSGSSGRAYEQFF. The CDR3 nucleotides are TGCAGTGGGAGTAGCGGGAGGGCCTATGAGCAGTTCTTC.